This T cell receptor beta chain was captured by sequencing in a study of cytomegalovirus exposure and HLA in healthy donors. Study at large: Some 85 million unique TCRs, all from HLA-typed donors, were included in an early release of the data.

In the PCR, 60 Vbeta and 13 Jbeta primers were used. Clones were read by immunoSEQ multiplex PCR, and TCRdb kept only the in-frame ones, dropping some. Across over 120,000 clones, the top ten clones capture 0.96% of the sample. Study results and caveats: 87-base-pair reads could not separate some V segments, including TRBV6-2 and TRBV6-3. Most subjects' HLA-A and HLA-B alleles were reportedly predicted from TCR beta sequences. A missense variant in DCLRE1C was later tied to TCR beta V- and J-gene trimming.

A note on this clone: The target antigen is unknown.

This CDR3 is 14 amino acids long. In germline, CDR1 is WNHNN, CDR2 SYGVQD (reference sequence). The V and J ends lost 6 bases and 1 base respectively, with 12 bases between them. This chain connects TRBV10-1 to TRBJ1-1; D not resolved. The sequence was obtained from a male donor in good health and CMV-seronegative. The sequenced sample was PBMCs. This chain's CDR3 is CASSGVASNTEAFF. CDR3 bases: TGCGCCAGCAGCGGAGTGGCTTCGAACACTGAAGCTTTCTTT.